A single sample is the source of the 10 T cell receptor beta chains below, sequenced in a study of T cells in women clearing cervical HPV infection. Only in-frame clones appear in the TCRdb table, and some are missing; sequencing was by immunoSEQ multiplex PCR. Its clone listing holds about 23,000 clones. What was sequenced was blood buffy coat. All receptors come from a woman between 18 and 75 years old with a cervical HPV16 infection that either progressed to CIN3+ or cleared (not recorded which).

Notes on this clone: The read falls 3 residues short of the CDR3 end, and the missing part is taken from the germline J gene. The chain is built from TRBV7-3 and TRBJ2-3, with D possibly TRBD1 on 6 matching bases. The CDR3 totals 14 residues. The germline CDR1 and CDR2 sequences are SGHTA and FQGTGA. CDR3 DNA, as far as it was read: TGTGCCAGCAGCCCTTCCGGACAGCTTCGGACG. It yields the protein CASSPSGQLRT. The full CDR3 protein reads CASSPSGQLRTQYF.

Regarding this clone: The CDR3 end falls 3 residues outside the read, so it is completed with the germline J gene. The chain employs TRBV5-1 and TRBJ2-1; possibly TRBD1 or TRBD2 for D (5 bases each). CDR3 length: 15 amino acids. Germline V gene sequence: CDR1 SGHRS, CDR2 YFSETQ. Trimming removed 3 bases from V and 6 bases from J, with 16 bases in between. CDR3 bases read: TGCGCCAGCAGCTACCGCCCGAGGGGTGGCAATGAG. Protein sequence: CASSYRPRGGNE. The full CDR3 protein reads CASSYRPRGGNEQFF.

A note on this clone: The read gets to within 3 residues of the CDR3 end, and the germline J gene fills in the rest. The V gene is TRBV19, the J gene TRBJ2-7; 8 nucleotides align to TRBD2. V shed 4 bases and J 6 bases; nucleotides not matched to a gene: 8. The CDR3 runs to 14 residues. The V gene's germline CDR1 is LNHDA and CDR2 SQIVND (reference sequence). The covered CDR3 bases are TGTGCCAGTAGTACACCGGGACTAGGGGGCGAG. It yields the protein CASSTPGLGGE. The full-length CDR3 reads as CASSTPGLGGEQYF.

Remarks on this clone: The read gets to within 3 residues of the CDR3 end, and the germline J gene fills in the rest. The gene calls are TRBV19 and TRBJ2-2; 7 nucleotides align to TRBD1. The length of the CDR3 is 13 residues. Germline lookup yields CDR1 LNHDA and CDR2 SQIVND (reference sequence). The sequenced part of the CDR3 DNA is TGTGCCAGTTCAATCAGGGGGAATGAAAAG. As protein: CASSIRGNEK. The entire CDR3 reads CASSIRGNEKLFF.

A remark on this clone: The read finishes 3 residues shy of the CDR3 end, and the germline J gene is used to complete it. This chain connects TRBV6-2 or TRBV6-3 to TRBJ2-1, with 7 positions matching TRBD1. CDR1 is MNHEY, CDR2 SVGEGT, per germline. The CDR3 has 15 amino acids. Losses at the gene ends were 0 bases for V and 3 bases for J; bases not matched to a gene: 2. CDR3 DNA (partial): TGTGCCAGCAGTTACTCGGGGACAGACTACAATGAG. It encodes CASSYSGTDYNE. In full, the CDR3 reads CASSYSGTDYNEQFF.

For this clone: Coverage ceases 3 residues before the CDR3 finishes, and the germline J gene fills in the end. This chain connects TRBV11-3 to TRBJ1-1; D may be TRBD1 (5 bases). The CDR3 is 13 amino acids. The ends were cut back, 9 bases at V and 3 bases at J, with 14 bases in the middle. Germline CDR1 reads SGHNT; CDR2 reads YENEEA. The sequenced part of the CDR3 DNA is TGTGCCAGGGGGGGGGTTAAAGACACTGAA. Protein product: CARGGVKDTE. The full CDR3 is CARGGVKDTEAFF.

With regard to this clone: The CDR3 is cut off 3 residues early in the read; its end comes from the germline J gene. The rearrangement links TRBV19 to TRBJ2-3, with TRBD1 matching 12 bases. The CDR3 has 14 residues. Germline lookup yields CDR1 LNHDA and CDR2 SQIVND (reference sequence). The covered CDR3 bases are TGTGCCAGTAGTCCCGGGACAGGGGGCATCCCG. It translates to CASSPGTGGIP. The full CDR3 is CASSPGTGGIPQYF.

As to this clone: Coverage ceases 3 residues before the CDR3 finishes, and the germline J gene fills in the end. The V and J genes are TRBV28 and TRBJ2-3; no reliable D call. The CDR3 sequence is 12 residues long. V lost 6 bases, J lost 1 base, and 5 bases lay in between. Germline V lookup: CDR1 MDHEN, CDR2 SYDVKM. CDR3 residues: CASRSGTDTQYF. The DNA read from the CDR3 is TGTGCCAGCAGATCTGGCACAGATACG.

The CDR3 is CAWSVQGGLGYTF. The DNA read from the CDR3 is TGTGCCTGGAGTGTACAAGGGGGATTGGGC. This chain uses TRBV30 with TRBJ1-2; D might be TRBD1 (6 bases). The CDR3 end lies 3 residues beyond the end of the read and is filled in from the germline J gene. The V gene's germline CDR1 is GTSNPN and CDR2 SVGIG (reference sequence). The CDR3 runs to 13 residues.

CDR3 DNA (partial): TGCGCCAGCGTAGGGACAGGCCCCGTGGATAATACG. Translating it yields CASVGTGPVDNT. The whole CDR3 region reads CASVGTGPVDNTQYF. The gene calls are TRBV10-2 and TRBJ2-3; 8 nucleotides agree with TRBD1. The CDR3 end lies 3 residues beyond the end of the read and is filled in from the germline J gene. The CDR3 spans 15 residues. J gave up 7 bases and V 8 bases, and 14 bases lay outside the gene matches. The germline V gene encodes CDR1 WSHSY and CDR2 SAAADI.